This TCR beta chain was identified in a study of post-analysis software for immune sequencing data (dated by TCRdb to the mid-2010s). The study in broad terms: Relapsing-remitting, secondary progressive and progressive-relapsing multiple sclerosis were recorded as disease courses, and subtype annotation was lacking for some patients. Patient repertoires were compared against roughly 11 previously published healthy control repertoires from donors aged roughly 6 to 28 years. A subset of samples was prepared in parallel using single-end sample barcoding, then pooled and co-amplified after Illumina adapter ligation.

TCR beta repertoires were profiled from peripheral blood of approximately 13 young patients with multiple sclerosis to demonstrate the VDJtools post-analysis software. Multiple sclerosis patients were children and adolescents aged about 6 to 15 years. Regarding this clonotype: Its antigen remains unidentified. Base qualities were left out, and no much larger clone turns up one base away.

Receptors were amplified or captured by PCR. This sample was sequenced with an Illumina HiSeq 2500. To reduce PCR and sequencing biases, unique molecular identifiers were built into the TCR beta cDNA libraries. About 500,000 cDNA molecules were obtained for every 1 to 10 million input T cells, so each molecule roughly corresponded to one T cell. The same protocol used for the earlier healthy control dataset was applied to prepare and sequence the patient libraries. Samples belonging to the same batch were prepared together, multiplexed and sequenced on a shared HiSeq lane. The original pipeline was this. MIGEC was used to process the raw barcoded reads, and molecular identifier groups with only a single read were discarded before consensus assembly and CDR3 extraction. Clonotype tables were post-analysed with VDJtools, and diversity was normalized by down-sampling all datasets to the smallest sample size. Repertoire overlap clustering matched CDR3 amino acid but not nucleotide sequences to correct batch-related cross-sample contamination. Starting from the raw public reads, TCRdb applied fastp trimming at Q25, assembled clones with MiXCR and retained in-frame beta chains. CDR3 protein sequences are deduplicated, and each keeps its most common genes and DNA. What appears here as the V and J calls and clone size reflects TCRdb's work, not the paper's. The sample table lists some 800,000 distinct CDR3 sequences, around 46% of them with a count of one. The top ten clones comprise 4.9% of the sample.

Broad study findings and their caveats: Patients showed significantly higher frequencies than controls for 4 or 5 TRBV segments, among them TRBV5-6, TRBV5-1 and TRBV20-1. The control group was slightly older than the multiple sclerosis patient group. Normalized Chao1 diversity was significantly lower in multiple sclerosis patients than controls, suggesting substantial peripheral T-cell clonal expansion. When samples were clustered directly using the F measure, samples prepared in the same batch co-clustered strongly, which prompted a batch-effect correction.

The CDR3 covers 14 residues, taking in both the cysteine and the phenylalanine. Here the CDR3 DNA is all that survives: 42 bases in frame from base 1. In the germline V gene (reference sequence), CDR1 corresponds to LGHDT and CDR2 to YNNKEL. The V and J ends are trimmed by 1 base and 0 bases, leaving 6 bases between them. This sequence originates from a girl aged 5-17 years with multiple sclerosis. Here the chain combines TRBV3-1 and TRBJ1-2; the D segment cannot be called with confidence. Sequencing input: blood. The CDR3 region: CASSQAWTNYGYTF. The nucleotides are TGTGCCAGCAGCCAAGCATGGACTAACTATGGCTACACCTTC.